This T cell receptor (beta chain) was sequenced during a study of shared clonotypes between healthy human individuals. Profiling relied on immunoSEQ multiplex PCR, and the TCRdb table lists in-frame clones only, not all of them. The data contain 2 million to 3 million clones, approximately 92% of them singletons. Findings and caveats of the study: On the whole, naive subsets had larger estimated richness than memory subsets had.

All the donors were Caucasian adults who lived in Nashville, Tennessee. In the CD4+ fraction, cells were divided into CD45RA+ naive and CD45RA-negative memory subsets. The CDR3 runs to 15 residues. Unmatched junction bases numbered 3, after V lost 0 bases and J lost 7 bases. Germline loops: CDR1 SGDLS, CDR2 YYNGEE. In regard to this clone: Its antigen is as yet unknown.

Material for sequencing was naive CD4+ T cells sorted from blood. Subset described: CD45RA+ positively selected. The sequence derives from a man between 18 and 35 years old in good health. The chain carries TRBV9 and TRBJ2-1, with 11 nucleotides matching TRBD2. CDR3 sequence reads: CASSVGASGRNEQFF. The CDR3 coding sequence is TGTGCCAGCAGCGTAGGGGCTAGCGGGAGGAATGAGCAGTTCTTC.